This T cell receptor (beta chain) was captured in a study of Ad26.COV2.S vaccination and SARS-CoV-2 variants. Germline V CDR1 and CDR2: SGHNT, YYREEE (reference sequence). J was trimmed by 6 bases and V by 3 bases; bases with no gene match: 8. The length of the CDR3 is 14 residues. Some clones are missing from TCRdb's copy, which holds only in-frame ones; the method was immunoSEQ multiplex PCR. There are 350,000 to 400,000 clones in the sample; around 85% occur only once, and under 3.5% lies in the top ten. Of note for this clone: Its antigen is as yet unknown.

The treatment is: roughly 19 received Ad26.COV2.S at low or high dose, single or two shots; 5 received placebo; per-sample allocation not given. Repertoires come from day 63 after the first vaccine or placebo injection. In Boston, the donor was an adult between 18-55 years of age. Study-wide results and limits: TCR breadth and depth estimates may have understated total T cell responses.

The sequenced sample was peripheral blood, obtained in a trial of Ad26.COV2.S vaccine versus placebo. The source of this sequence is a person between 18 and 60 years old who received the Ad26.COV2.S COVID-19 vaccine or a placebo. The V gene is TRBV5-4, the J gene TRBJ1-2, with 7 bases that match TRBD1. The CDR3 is CASSYTGTANGYTF. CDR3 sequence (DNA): TGTGCCAGCAGCTATACCGGGACAGCAAATGGCTACACCTTC.